The 8 T cell receptor beta chains below were found in one sample sequenced in a study of early T cells in non-severe SARS-CoV-2 infection. MiXCR, run by TCRdb on the 5' RACE reads, gives a single entry per CDR3 protein. The sample holds more than 35,000 distinct CDR3 sequences, 5% to 6.5% seen once. Sequenced input: whole blood. The source is an adult who was a healthcare worker with PCR-confirmed SARS-CoV-2 infection or an uninfected control (not recorded which).

This clonotype has ten or more counts. This chain connects TRBV20-1 to TRBJ1-1, with D possibly matching TRBD1 (5 bases). This CDR3 is 15 amino acids long. Germline V gives CDR1 DFQATT, CDR2 SNEGSKA (reference sequence). The V end was cut by 6 bases, the J end by 1 base, with 18 bases between. CDR3 sequence reads: CSAHPQGRPNTEAFF. DNA of the CDR3: TGCAGTGCCCACCCCCAGGGTCGCCCGAACACTGAAGCTTTCTTT.

The genes are TRBV27 and TRBJ1-5; D unresolved. Germline V gives CDR1 MNHEY, CDR2 SMNVEV (reference sequence). Trimming took off 3 bases at V and 6 bases at J, with 6 bases between the two ends. The CDR3 extends over 12 amino acids. DNA of the CDR3: TGTGCCAGCAGTTTTCCGGGTCAGCCCCAGCATTTT. The encoded protein is CASSFPGQPQHF.

This clonotype was seen at least ten times. The junction departs from the called germline gene at one end, perhaps through a read error. The rearrangement links TRBV7-7 to TRBJ2-3; D call uncertain. CDR3 size: 14 residues. Looked up from germline, CDR1 is SSHAT and CDR2 is FNYEAQ (reference sequence). CDR3 loop: CASSPIRFTDTQYF. The CDR3 DNA follows: TGTGCTAGCAGCCCCATCCGGTTCACAGATACGCAGTATTTT. Based on the CDR3 plus reference TRBV7-7 and TRBJ2-3, the full variable domain is GAGVSQSPRYKVTKRGQDVTLRCDPISSHATLYWYQQALGQGPEFLTYFNYEAQPDKSGLPSDRFSAERPEGSISTLTIQRTEQRDSAMYRCASSPIRFTDTQYFGPGTRLTVL.

This clonotype was counted a few times. For the CDR3, the DNA is TGCAGTGCTAGGGGAGACAGCCTCATTCTCTACACCTTC. Its protein is CSARGDSLILYTF. The gene calls are TRBV20-1 and TRBJ1-2, with TRBD1 as a possible D gene (5 bases). Looked up from germline, CDR1 is DFQATT and CDR2 is SNEGSKA (reference sequence). Trimming removed 3 bases from V and 10 bases from J, with 18 bases in between. The CDR3 contains 13 residues.

This clonotype has only a few counts. V and J are TRBV7-8 and TRBJ2-3; possibly TRBD1 for D (6 bases). Germline lookup yields CDR1 SGHVS and CDR2 FQNEAQ. CDR3 length: 13 residues. With 7 bases removed from V and 4 bases from J, the gap between germline ends came to 12 bases. The CDR3 protein is CASIGQLADTQYF. In DNA form, the CDR3 reads TGTGCCAGCATTGGACAGTTGGCAGATACGCAGTATTTT.

The sample holds many counts of this clonotype. The J gene is TRBJ1-2, the V gene TRBV20-1; a weak D match, TRBD1 (6 bases). The CDR3 sequence is 13 residues long. CDR1 and CDR2 (germline): DFQATT, SNEGSKA (reference sequence). Between the trimmed V and J ends, which lost 3 bases and 4 bases, there was a span of 12 bases. The DNA for the CDR3 is TGCAGTGCTAGGGGACAAGATTTCTATGGCTACACCTTC. This encodes CSARGQDFYGYTF.

The table lists this clonotype with many counts. This chain uses TRBV7-3 with TRBJ2-2; 10 positions match TRBD2. The germline V gene has CDR1 SGHTA and CDR2 FQGTGA. The CDR3 is 18 amino acids. J was trimmed by 6 bases and V by 1 base; bases with no gene match: 11. The CDR3 DNA is TGTGCCAGCAGCTTAAACCCCCAGCAGCGGGGGGGCCCCGGGGAGCTGTTTTTT. This codes for CASSLNPQQRGGPGELFF.

In its sample, this clonotype was seen many times. The chain couples TRBV18 to TRBJ1-3; TRBD1 might be the D (5 bases). The V end was cut by 3 bases, the J end by 4 bases, with 16 bases between. The length of the CDR3 is 16 residues. Per germline, CDR1 KGHSH and CDR2 LQKENI. The chain's CDR3 is CASSPYMEGSGNTIYF. The DNA of the CDR3 is TGTGCCAGCTCACCGTACATGGAGGGGTCCGGAAACACCATATATTTT.